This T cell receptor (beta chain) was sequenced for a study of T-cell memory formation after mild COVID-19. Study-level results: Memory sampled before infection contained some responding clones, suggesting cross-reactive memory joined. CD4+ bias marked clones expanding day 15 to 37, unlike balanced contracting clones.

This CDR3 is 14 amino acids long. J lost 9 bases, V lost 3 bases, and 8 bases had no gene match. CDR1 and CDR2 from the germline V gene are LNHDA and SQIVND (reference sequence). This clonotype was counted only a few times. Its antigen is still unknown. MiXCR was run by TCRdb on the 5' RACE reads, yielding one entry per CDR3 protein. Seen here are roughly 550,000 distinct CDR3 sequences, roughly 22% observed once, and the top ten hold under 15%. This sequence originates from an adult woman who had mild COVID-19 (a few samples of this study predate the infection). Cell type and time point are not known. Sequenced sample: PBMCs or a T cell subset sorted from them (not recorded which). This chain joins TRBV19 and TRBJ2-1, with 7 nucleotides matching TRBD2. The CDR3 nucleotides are TGTGCCAGTAGTATGACTGGCGGGGGAGTTGAGCAGTTCTTC. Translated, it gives CASSMTGGGVEQFF.